This TCR beta chain was recorded in a study of PD-1 blockade in classical Hodgkin lymphoma. The protocol was immunoSEQ multiplex PCR, while the TCRdb copy is restricted to in-frame clones and leaves out a portion. This sample has 25,000 to 35,000 clones, with around 80% found just once. This clone was observed a single time. Its target is not known. Time point defined: cycle 4 day 1 (C4D1), after about 6 weeks of nivolumab. Autologous stem cell transplantation was followed by relapse in every patient, and brentuximab vedotin exposure varied. This CDR3 comprises 20 residues. V gave up 0 bases and J gave up 4 bases; unmatched junction bases: 18. Germline CDR1 reads SGHNT; CDR2 reads YENEEA. Points from the study as a whole: Baseline diversity resembling that of newly diagnosed patients was seen in complete responders. The CD4+ diversity rise by C4D1 was clearest in complete responders.

The clonotype originates from a human donor with classical Hodgkin lymphoma. The chain couples TRBV11-3 to TRBJ2-1, with 7 nucleotides matching TRBD1. Sequences were derived from peripheral blood mononuclear cells (PBMCs), sampled before the fourth cycle of nivolumab. CDR3 nucleotide sequence: TGTGCCAGCAGCTTAGATAGGAGAAGGGGGCACCGTAAGGGATACAATGAGCAGTTCTTC. The encoded protein is CASSLDRRRGHRKGYNEQFF.